In this sample, the clone carrying this TCR beta chain turned up once. This sample is drawn from a study of blood T cell repertoires in COVID-19. Across the whole study: Both acute and convalescent COVID-19 samples were obtained from the United States, Italy and Spain. In each case, the material was cDNA or gDNA derived from T cells, B-cell-depleted T cells, or PBMCs.

Authors' processing steps: Reference gene primer amplification in the assay estimated nucleated cell counts. TCRdb's table, derived via immunoSEQ multiplex PCR, lists solely in-frame clones and lacks some. V and J calls and clone size are as listed in that table; D and trimming were resolved from the DNA. The repertoire holds 240,000 or so clones, with 86% as singletons. Per the germline V gene, CDR1 is PRHDT and CDR2 is FYEKMQ (reference sequence). V shed 7 bases, J shed 4 bases, and the junction held 8 bases outside the gene matches. The CDR3 contains 14 residues. The sequencing input was peripheral blood. The clonotype was recovered from a woman in her twenties or thirties who had recovered from COVID-19. The chain uses TRBV13 and TRBJ2-3; 7 nucleotides align to TRBD1. The CDR3: CASMEQGIADTQYF. For the CDR3, the DNA is TGTGCCAGCATGGAACAGGGGATCGCAGATACGCAGTATTTT.